This T cell receptor (beta chain) was profiled in a study of tissue T cells after allogeneic stem cell transplantation. Only in-frame clones appear in the TCRdb table, and some are missing; sequencing was by immunoSEQ multiplex PCR. Among several thousand clones listed, 74% were seen once. Enrolled prospectively were adult allogeneic hematopoietic cell transplant recipients whose graft-versus-host disease was steroid-refractory. The CDR3 is 11 amino acids in total, end residues counted. Germline V CDR1 and CDR2: GTSNPN, SVGIG (reference sequence). Details on this clone: The CDR3 does not close with the conserved phenylalanine or tryptophan, likely indicating a read error. It is unclear where the CDR3 begins or ends on the DNA, so no DNA is shown, and the CDR3 is as TCRdb lists it.

Material: left colon tissue, obtained at autopsy. The receptor was isolated from an older male patient with steroid-refractory graft-versus-host disease after an allogeneic stem cell transplant. Some of these T cells may belong to the graft donor. The gene calls are TRBV30 and TRBJ1-2; TRBD1, as called in the table, went unchecked against the DNA. CDR3 residues: CAWSRGGRPFM.